The present T cell receptor (beta chain) was sequenced within a study of cytomegalovirus exposure and HLA in healthy donors. Study observations and caveats: The study assumed roughly uniform donor sequencing depth for presence/absence analyses. Researchers reported that a few CMV-associated chains were confirmed in vitro as CMV antigen-specific.

The CDR3 sequence is 12 residues long. Germline V gene lookup returns CDR1 GTSNPN and CDR2 SVGIG (reference sequence). The V segment lost 3 bases and the J segment 4 bases; nucleotides outside the gene matches: 2. Primers for the PCR totalled 60 Vbeta and 13 Jbeta. The data were produced by immunoSEQ multiplex PCR, yet TCRdb's version contains in-frame clones alone and is incomplete. Seen here are 150,000 or so clones, about four fifths observed once, and the top ten hold approximately 8%. As for this clone: Its antigen is still unknown.

Though nominally healthy at sampling, donors likely had unrecorded immune exposures. The clonotype was recovered from a man between 25 and 39 years old in good health and CMV-seropositive. The specimen was PBMCs. This chain joins TRBV30 and TRBJ1-1; 7 bases agree with TRBD1. CDR3 amino acids: CAWRGQATEAFF. The CDR3 DNA follows: TGTGCCTGGAGAGGACAGGCCACTGAAGCTTTCTTT.